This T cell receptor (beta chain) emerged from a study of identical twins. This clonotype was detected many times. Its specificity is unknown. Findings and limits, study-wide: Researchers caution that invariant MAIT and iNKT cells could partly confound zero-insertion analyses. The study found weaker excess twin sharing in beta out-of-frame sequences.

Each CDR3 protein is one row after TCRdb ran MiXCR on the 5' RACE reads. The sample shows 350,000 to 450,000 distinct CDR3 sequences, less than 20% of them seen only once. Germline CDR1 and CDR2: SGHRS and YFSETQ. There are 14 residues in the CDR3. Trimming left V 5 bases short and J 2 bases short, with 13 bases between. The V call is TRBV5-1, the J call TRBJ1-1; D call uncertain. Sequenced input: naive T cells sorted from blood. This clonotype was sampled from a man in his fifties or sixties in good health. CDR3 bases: TGCGCCAGCAGACCAGACGGCATAAACACTGAAGCTTTCTTT. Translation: CASRPDGINTEAFF.